This entry concerns a single T cell receptor (beta chain). Sequencing used immunoSEQ multiplex PCR; TCRdb keeps in-frame clones, though not all of them. The sample consists of more than 90,000 clones, almost 96% of them appearing once. The data are from a study of technical replicates of blood from a few donors. This CDR3 spans 14 amino acids. V lost 4 bases to trimming and J lost 6 bases; unmatched junction nucleotides: 9. Germline CDR1 and CDR2: ENHRY and SYGVKD. The TCR was taken from a human donor in good health. This sequence joins TRBV10-3 and TRBJ2-7, with 7 bases fitting TRBD1. The sample was T cells isolated from PBMCs. The CDR3 here is CAISVGDRESEQYF. In DNA form, the CDR3 reads TGTGCCATCAGTGTAGGAGACAGGGAATCCGAGCAGTACTTC.